Described below is a single T cell receptor (beta chain) sequence and its context. This clone was recorded only once. Its cognate antigen has yet to be identified. No much larger clonotype is one base removed from it; base qualities were not supplied. The germline V gene (reference sequence) sets CDR1 to SEHNR and CDR2 to FQNEAQ. Clipping removes 5 bases from V and 2 bases from J, with 7 as the unmatched junction base count. The CDR3 holds 15 amino acids from the cysteine to the phenylalanine. The CDR3 DNA has 45 bases and is translated from base 1. The sample's time point label, decoded: about 28 days (+/-7) after the second vaccine dose. AZD1222 recipients whose second dose came at about 4 weeks and those whose second dose came at about 12 weeks were combined into one group, since spike-specific TCR depth and breadth did not differ between the two schedules. Vaccinee samples came from UK trials COV001 and COV002, including a single-blind randomized controlled phase 2/3 trial of AZD1222 (ChAdOx1 nCoV-19) in healthy adults. For TCRbeta chain sequencing, PBMC samples from trial participants were taken at day 0 and at day 28 after the second dose.

This entry is derived from a study of T cell responses to AZD1222 COVID-19 vaccine (dated by TCRdb to the early 2020s). Notes on the research overall: TCR sequencing covered 233 trial participants: 200 to 220 given two doses of AZD1222 and 26 given two doses of MenACWY control vaccine. Enrollment into the trials was organized by age into subgroups of 18-55, 56-69 and 70-plus years, and those subgroups contained roughly 150, 30 and 60 TCR-sequenced participants, respectively. What the work shows at the level of the full study, not this receptor alone: In the small 56-69-year group, the increase in depth fell short of significance, most likely because of low power. Epitopes outside the regions mutated in the B.1.351 and B.1.1.7 variants were reportedly recognized by nearly half of the unique spike-specific TCRs. Participants were mostly white British and included more females than males, and it was suggested by the authors that clonal diversity may have been underestimated. Because no day 14 peak-response samples were available, repertoires were characterized only after the peak T cell response. After two AZD1222 doses, both the breadth and the depth of spike-specific TCRs were significantly higher than at day 0 and than in MenACWY recipients. CD4 TCRs associated with the vaccine covered the entire spike protein, and the dominant responses were in regions 160-218 and 743-854. Only five to seven AZD1222 recipients were SARS-CoV-2 seropositive at baseline, limiting conclusions about previously exposed vaccinees.

The CDR3 regions of human TCRbeta chains were subjected to immunosequencing. As for how the authors treated the data: TCRs in the repertoires were matched against a reference library of SARS-CoV-2-specific TCRs that had been generated with the MIRA antigen-specificity platform. Breadth was defined as the fraction of unique TCRs that were SARS-CoV-2-associated. Depth was defined as the fraction of total T cells that were SARS-CoV-2-associated. Each spike-specific TCR was assigned to its reactive spike region and to a CD4 or CD8 class using the MIRA data. Log10-transformed breadth and depth values were compared by one-way ANOVA with Sidak's multiple comparisons tests. TCRdb retrieved this table from immuneACCESS and kept in-frame rearrangements only. Not all clones are present; in checked studies, unresolved V genes account for under half, and no reason is known for the remainder. That table is the source of V, J and clone size, and D and trimming were worked out from the DNA. The sample table contains some 99,000 clones; only one count was recorded for over 75% of them. The top ten constitute 4.4% of the sample.

The material sequenced was peripheral blood, taken 28 days after the second AZD1222 dose. The chain is made from TRBV7-9 and TRBJ2-3; the junction holds 7 bases that match TRBD2. The clonotype was recovered from an adult who received the AZD1222 COVID-19 vaccine. The CDR3 here reads CASSLRTRSTDTQYF. The sequenced DNA is TGTGCCAGCAGCCTGAGGACTAGATCCACAGATACGCAGTATTTT.